Listed below are T cell receptor beta chains from one sample, sequenced in a study of beta chain features in type 1 diabetes. Data came from immunoSEQ multiplex PCR; TCRdb stores just in-frame clones and leaves some out. The sample yields a few hundred thousand clones, 8.5% to 10% seen once. Sequenced input: central memory CD4+ T cells from blood. These receptors all come from a man aged 25-45 years with type 1 diabetes. The CDR3 runs from the conserved cysteine through the conserved F or W. The D gene is left open where the match is weak. For some rows the clone size is stated as once, few or many, or as a class when expanded; others skip it.

clone_size	d_call	v_call	j_call	cdr3_aa	cdr3_nt
NA	TRBD1	TRBV7-2	TRBJ2-6	CASSFNRGPKSGANVLTF	TGTGCCAGCAGCTTTAACAGGGGGCCCAAATCTGGGGCCAACGTCCTGACTTTC
many	TRBD1	TRBV29-1	TRBJ1-5	CSVGTATNQPQHF	TGCAGCGTGGGGACAGCTACCAATCAGCCCCAGCATTTT
NA	NA	TRBV19	TRBJ1-2	CASSVDRGVYGYTF	TGTGCCAGTAGTGTGGACAGAGGGGTCTATGGCTACACCTTC
NA	TRBD1	TRBV9	TRBJ2-7	CASSVEGQGSWQYF	TGTGCCAGCAGCGTAGAAGGACAGGGGTCGTGGCAGTACTTC
NA	NA	TRBV7-9	TRBJ2-2	CASAGGGTGELFF	TGTGCCAGTGCCGGGGGCGGGACCGGGGAGCTGTTTTTT
NA	NA	TRBV30	TRBJ2-5	CAWSVGLLDPGEQYF	TGTGCCTGGAGTGTGGGACTTCTTGATCCGGGGGAGCAGTACTTC
few	NA	TRBV7-7	TRBJ2-2	CASSSSQGWNTGELFF	TGTGCCAGCAGCTCATCACAGGGATGGAACACCGGGGAGCTGTTTTTT
NA	NA	TRBV28	TRBJ2-7	CASHDSSTYEQYF	TGTGCCAGCCACGACTCCTCTACCTACGAGCAGTACTTC
NA	TRBD1	TRBV2	TRBJ1-2	CASTTTGGQGNYGYTF	TGTGCCAGTACGACAACCGGGGGACAGGGGAACTATGGCTACACCTTC
NA	NA	TRBV4-1	TRBJ2-2	CASSQASAYFNPGELFF	TGCGCCAGCAGCCAAGCATCGGCCTATTTTAACCCCGGGGAGCTGTTTTTT
NA	NA	TRBV6-6	TRBJ1-5	CASSERLRDGNQPQHF	TGTGCCAGCAGCGAACGGCTTAGGGATGGCAATCAGCCCCAGCATTTT
NA	NA	TRBV6-6	TRBJ2-7	CAIKRNSYEQYF	TGTGCCATCAAACGGAACTCCTACGAGCAGTACTTC
few	TRBD1	TRBV6-1	TRBJ1-1	CASRRDREGTEAFF	TGTGCCAGCAGGAGGGACAGGGAAGGGACTGAAGCTTTCTTT
NA	TRBD1	TRBV7-3	TRBJ2-2	CASSHRDRPNTGELFF	TGTGCCAGCAGCCACCGGGACAGACCGAACACCGGGGAGCTGTTTTTT
NA	NA	TRBV7-2	TRBJ1-1	CASSAGQNTEAFF	TGTGCCAGCAGCGCGGGACAGAACACTGAAGCTTTCTTT
few	NA	TRBV6-1	TRBJ1-3	CASMGGGFSGNTIYF	TGTGCCAGCATGGGGGGGGGATTCTCTGGAAACACCATATATTTT
NA	TRBD1	TRBV29-1	TRBJ2-3	CSVDLLRQGHTDTQYF	TGCAGCGTTGACCTCCTTCGACAGGGGCACACAGATACGCAGTATTTT
NA	TRBD1	TRBV7-7	TRBJ1-4	CASSLSGGEKLFF	TGTGCCAGCAGCTTATCAGGGGGTGAAAAACTGTTTTTT
many	NA	TRBV2	TRBJ2-2	CASRGLSEGTGELFF	TGTGCCAGCAGAGGGCTCTCCGAGGGCACCGGGGAGCTGTTTTTT
NA	NA	TRBV28	TRBJ1-1	CASVGNTEAFF	TGTGCCAGTGTGGGAAACACTGAAGCTTTCTTT
NA	TRBD2	TRBV13	TRBJ2-7	CASSPTGLADYEQYF	TGTGCCAGCAGCCCTACGGGACTAGCGGACTACGAGCAGTACTTC
NA	TRBD2	TRBV2	TRBJ2-7	CASSDGTSYREQYF	TGTGCCAGCAGTGACGGGACTAGTTACCGCGAGCAGTACTTC
many	TRBD2	TRBV25-1	TRBJ2-7	CASSHRRVSGSSSYEQYF	TGTGCCAGCAGTCACCGGCGAGTTAGCGGGTCCAGCTCCTACGAGCAGTACTTC
few	TRBD1	TRBV28	TRBJ1-1	CASTRGQGKAEAFF	TGTGCCAGCACAAGGGGACAGGGTAAGGCTGAAGCTTTCTTT
NA	NA	TRBV6-5	TRBJ2-5	CASSPIYGAQETQYF	TGTGCCAGCAGTCCAATTTACGGGGCCCAAGAGACCCAGTACTTC
many	NA	TRBV10-3	TRBJ2-5	CAISESSETQYF	TGTGCCATCAGTGAGTCCAGCGAGACCCAGTACTTC
many	NA	TRBV7-2	TRBJ2-1	CASRPTSLSEQFF	TGTGCCAGCAGACCAACTTCACTATCTGAGCAGTTCTTC
NA	NA	TRBV6-5	TRBJ2-1	CASSYSGIEFF	TGTGCCAGCAGTTACTCTGGAATCGAGTTCTTC
few	NA	TRBV4-1	TRBJ2-1	CASSPPGRENEQFF	TGCGCCAGCAGCCCGCCGGGGCGCGAAAATGAGCAGTTCTTC
many	NA	TRBV27	TRBJ2-5	CASSLGQGTQETQYF	TGTGCCAGCAGTTTAGGGCAGGGGACCCAAGAGACCCAGTACTTC
NA	NA	TRBV11-3	TRBJ2-1	CASSFGSTDEQFF	TGTGCCAGCAGCTTTGGTAGTACAGATGAGCAGTTCTTC
few	TRBD1	TRBV18	TRBJ1-4	CASSGNRGNEKLFF	TGTGCCAGCTCGGGGAACAGGGGTAATGAAAAACTGTTTTTT
few	NA	TRBV2	TRBJ2-6	CASSDGWSGANVLTF	TGTGCCAGCAGTGATGGGTGGTCTGGGGCCAACGTCCTGACTTTC
few	NA	TRBV7-2	TRBJ2-7	CASSSTSYEQYF	TGTGCCAGCAGCTCGACCTCCTACGAGCAGTACTTC
NA	TRBD1	TRBV5-4	TRBJ2-5	CASSPGTVIQETQYF	TGTGCCAGCAGCCCGGGGACAGTAATCCAAGAGACCCAGTACTTC
few	TRBD2	TRBV29-1	TRBJ2-7	CSVVGSGRVYEQYF	TGCAGCGTTGTGGGGAGCGGGAGGGTTTACGAGCAGTACTTC
NA	NA	TRBV28	TRBJ1-2	CASSTLDSNYGYTF	TGTGCCAGCAGTACCCTGGACAGTAACTATGGCTACACCTTC
NA	NA	TRBV5-1	TRBJ2-5	CASSLAVDWSQETQYF	TGCGCCAGCAGCTTGGCCGTGGACTGGAGTCAAGAGACCCAGTACTTC
few	TRBD1	TRBV7-9	TRBJ2-2	CASSQLGTVNTGELFF	TGTGCCAGCAGCCAACTAGGGACAGTGAACACCGGGGAGCTGTTTTTT
many	NA	TRBV14	TRBJ2-1	CASSQVGAGSSHGQFF	TGTGCCAGCAGCCAAGTTGGAGCAGGGAGCTCGCACGGGCAGTTCTTC
NA	NA	TRBV11-2	TRBJ2-5	CASSLYLGEETQYF	TGTGCCAGCAGCTTATACCTGGGGGAAGAGACCCAGTACTTC
NA	TRBD1	TRBV6-5	TRBJ2-7	CASSYDRDNYEQYF	TGTGCCAGCAGTTACGACAGGGATAACTACGAGCAGTACTTC
many	NA	TRBV21-1	TRBJ1-2	CASSPERSGSFPRYGYTF	TGTGCCAGCAGCCCAGAAAGGTCAGGGAGTTTCCCTCGCTATGGCTACACCTTC
NA	NA	TRBV28	TRBJ2-5	CASSSSPGRGGSMETQYF	TGTGCCAGCAGCTCTTCCCCAGGGAGAGGTGGGAGTATGGAGACCCAGTACTTC
NA	TRBD1	TRBV7-3	TRBJ2-2	CASSLRDRDLSGELFF	TGTGCCAGCAGCTTACGCGACAGGGATTTATCCGGGGAGCTGTTTTTT
many	NA	TRBV29-1	TRBJ2-3	CSVEERRTDTQYF	TGCAGCGTTGAGGAAAGACGCACAGATACGCAGTATTTT
NA	TRBD2	TRBV6-5	TRBJ2-1	CASSYSFGGYEQFF	TGTGCCAGCAGTTACTCGTTCGGGGGGTATGAGCAGTTCTTC
NA	NA	TRBV2	TRBJ1-5	CASSVVGGNQPQHF	TGTGCCAGCAGTGTGGTTGGGGGCAATCAGCCCCAGCATTTT
NA	NA	TRBV2	TRBJ1-1	CASSAYTEAFF	TGTGCCAGCAGTGCATACACTGAAGCTTTCTTT
few	TRBD1	TRBV5-1	TRBJ2-7	CASSRDRVYEQYF	TGCGCCAGCAGCCGGGACAGGGTCTACGAGCAGTACTTC
few	TRBD1	TRBV28	TRBJ2-7	CASSFRTGGYEQYF	TGTGCCAGCAGTTTTCGGACAGGGGGGTACGAGCAGTACTTC
few	NA	TRBV10-3	TRBJ2-5	CATGRQAGEEETQYF	TGTGCCACCGGGCGTCAGGCAGGGGAGGAGGAGACCCAGTACTTC
NA	TRBD1	TRBV19	TRBJ1-2	CASQNRGGDYGYTF	TGTGCCAGCCAGAACAGGGGAGGAGACTATGGCTACACCTTC
NA	TRBD2	TRBV11-2	TRBJ2-1	CASSKIPGLEYNEQFF	TGTGCCAGCAGTAAAATCCCGGGACTAGAGTACAATGAGCAGTTCTTC